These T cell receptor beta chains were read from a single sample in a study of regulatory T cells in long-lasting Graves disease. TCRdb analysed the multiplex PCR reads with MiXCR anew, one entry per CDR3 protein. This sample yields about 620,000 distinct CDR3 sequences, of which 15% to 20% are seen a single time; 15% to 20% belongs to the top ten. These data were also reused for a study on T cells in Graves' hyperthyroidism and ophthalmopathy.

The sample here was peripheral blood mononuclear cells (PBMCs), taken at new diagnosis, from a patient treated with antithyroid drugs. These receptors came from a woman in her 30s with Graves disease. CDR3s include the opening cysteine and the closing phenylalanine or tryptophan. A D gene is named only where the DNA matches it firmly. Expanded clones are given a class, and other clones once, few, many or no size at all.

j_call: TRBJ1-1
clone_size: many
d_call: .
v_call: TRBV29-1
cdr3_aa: CSVEARGPKNTEAFF
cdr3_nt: TGCAGCGTTGAGGCCCGGGGCCCGAAGAACACTGAAGCTTTCTTT

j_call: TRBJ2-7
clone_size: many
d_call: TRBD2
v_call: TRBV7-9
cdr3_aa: CASSSRAGGRSYEQYF
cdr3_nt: TGTGCCAGCAGCTCCCGGGCGGGAGGGCGATCCTACGAGCAGTACTTC

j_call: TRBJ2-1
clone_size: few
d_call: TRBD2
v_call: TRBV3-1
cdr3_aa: CASSQGPSGTHNEQFF
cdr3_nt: TGTGCCAGCAGCCAAGGTCCTAGCGGAACCCACAATGAGCAGTTCTTC

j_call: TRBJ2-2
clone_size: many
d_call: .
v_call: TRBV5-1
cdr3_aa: CASRVGTDTGELFF
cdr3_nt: TGCGCCAGCAGGGTCGGGACCGACACCGGGGAGCTGTTTTTT

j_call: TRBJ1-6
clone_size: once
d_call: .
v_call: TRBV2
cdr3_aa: CASSERRDVNSPLHF
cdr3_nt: TGTGCCAGCAGTGAACGGAGGGACGTTAATTCACCTCTCCACTTT

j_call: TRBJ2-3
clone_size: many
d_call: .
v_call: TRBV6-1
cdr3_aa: CASSEYRASTDTQYF
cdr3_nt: TGTGCCAGCAGTGAATACAGAGCTAGCACAGATACGCAGTATTTT

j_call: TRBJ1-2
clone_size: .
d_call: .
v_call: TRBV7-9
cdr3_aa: CASSLASWSGDGYTF
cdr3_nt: TGTGCCAGCAGCTTAGCGAGTTGGTCGGGGGATGGCTACACCTTC

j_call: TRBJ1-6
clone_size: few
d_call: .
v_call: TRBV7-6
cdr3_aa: CASSLAQPSPLHF
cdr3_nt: TGTGCCAGCAGCTTAGCACAGCCATCGCCCCTCCACTTT

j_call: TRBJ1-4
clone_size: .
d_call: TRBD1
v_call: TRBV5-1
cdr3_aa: CASSLDFSGGDEKLFF
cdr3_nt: TGCGCCAGCAGCTTGGATTTTTCAGGGGGCGACGAAAAACTGTTTTTT

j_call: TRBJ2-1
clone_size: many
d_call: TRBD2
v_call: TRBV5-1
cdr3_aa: CASSLVQRGIGEQFF
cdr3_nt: TGCGCCAGCAGCTTGGTCCAGCGGGGTATTGGGGAGCAGTTCTTC

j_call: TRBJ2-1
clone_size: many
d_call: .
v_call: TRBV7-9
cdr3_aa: CASSLEASWFF
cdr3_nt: TGTGCCAGCAGCTTAGAGGCTAGTTGGTTCTTC

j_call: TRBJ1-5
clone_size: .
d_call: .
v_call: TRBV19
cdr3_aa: CASSIGSPSPQHF
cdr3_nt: TGTGCCAGTAGTATTGGGTCTCCGTCGCCCCAGCATTTT

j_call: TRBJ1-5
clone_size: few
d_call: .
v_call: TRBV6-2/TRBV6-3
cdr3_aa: CASRGGAENQPQHF
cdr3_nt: TGTGCCAGCAGAGGAGGGGCTGAGAATCAGCCCCAGCATTTT

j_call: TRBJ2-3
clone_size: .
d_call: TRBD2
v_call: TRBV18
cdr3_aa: CASSPTAGVGDTQYF
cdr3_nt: TGTGCCAGCTCACCAACCGCGGGAGTGGGAGATACGCAGTATTTT

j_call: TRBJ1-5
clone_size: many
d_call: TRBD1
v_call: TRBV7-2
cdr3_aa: CASSPGTGGYQPQHF
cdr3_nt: TGTGCCAGCAGCCCGGGGACAGGCGGCTATCAGCCCCAGCATTTT

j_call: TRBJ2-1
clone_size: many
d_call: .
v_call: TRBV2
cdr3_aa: CASFDGYNEQFF
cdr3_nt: TGTGCCAGCTTTGACGGCTACAATGAGCAGTTCTTC

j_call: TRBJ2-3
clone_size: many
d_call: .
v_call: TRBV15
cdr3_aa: CATSRDKSADTQYF
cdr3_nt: TGTGCCACCAGCAGAGATAAAAGCGCAGATACGCAGTATTTT

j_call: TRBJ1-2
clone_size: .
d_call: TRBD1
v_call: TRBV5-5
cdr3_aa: CASQSLGQAIYGYTF
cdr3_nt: TGTGCCAGCCAGTCCCTCGGACAGGCAATATATGGCTACACCTTC

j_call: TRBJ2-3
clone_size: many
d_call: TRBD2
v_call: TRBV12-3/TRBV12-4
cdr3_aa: CATRTSSTDTQYF
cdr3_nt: TGTGCCACACGGACTAGCTCCACAGATACGCAGTATTTT

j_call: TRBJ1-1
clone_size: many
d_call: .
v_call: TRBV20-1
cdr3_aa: CSASGVLIQAFF
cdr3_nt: TGCAGTGCTAGTGGGGTGCTCATTCAAGCTTTCTTT

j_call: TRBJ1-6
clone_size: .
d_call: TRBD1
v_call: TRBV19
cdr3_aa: CASTLTGGDSPLHF
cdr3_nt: TGTGCCAGTACTCTGACAGGGGGCGATTCACCCCTCCACTTT

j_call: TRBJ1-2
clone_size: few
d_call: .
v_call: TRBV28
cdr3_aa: CASTMITEGNYGYTF
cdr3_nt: TGTGCCAGCACCATGATCACGGAGGGTAACTATGGCTACACCTTC

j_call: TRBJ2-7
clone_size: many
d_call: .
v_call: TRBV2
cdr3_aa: CASNRGYEQYF
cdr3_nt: TGTGCCAGCAATCGGGGCTACGAGCAGTACTTC

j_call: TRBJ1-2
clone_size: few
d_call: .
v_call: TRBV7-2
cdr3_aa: CASSLTPQVGYGYTF
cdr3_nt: TGTGCCAGCAGCCTGACTCCGCAGGTTGGCTATGGCTACACCTTC

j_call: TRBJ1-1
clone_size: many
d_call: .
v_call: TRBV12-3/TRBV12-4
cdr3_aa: CASSLAGAGNTEAFF
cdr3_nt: TGTGCCAGCAGTTTAGCAGGGGCCGGGAACACTGAAGCTTTCTTT

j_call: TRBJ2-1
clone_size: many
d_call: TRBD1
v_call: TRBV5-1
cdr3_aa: CASSGGQGANNEQFF
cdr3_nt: TGCGCCAGCAGCGGCGGGCAGGGGGCGAACAATGAGCAGTTCTTC

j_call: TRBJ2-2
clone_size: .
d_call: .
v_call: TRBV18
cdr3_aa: CASSPPGLRNTGELFF
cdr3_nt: TGTGCCAGCTCACCACCCGGTCTAAGGAATACCGGGGAGCTGTTTTTT

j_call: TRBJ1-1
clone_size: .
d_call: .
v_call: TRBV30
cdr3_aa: CAWSPDSRNTEAFF
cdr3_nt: TGTGCCTGGAGTCCGGACAGCCGAAACACTGAAGCTTTCTTT

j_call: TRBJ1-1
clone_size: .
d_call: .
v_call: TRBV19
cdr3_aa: CASSRPGPNTEAFF
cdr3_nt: TGTGCCAGTAGTAGACCGGGACCGAACACTGAAGCTTTCTTT

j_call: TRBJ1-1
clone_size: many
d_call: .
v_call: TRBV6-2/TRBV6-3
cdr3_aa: CASSYGPGATEAFF
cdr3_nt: TGTGCCAGCAGTTATGGTCCAGGCGCCACTGAAGCTTTCTTT

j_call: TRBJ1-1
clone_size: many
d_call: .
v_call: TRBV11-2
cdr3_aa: CASSLGQTSTEAFF
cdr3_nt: TGTGCCAGCAGCTTAGGACAAACCTCGACTGAAGCTTTCTTT

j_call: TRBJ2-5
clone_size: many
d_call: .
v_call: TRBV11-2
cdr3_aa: CASSVGTSWVGAQYF
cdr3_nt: TGTGCCAGCAGCGTTGGGACTTCGTGGGTTGGGGCCCAGTACTTC

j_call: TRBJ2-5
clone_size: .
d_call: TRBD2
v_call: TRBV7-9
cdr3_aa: CASSLEGREERKETQYF
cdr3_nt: TGTGCCAGCAGCTTAGAGGGACGGGAGGAAAGGAAAGAGACCCAGTACTTC

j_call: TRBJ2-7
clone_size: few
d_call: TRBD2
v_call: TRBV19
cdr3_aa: CASSIEKLAGDSYEQYF
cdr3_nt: TGTGCCAGTAGTATAGAAAAACTAGCGGGTGATTCCTACGAGCAGTACTTC

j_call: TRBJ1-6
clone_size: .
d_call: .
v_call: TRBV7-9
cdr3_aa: CASSLLQGSNSPLHF
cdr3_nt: TGTGCCAGCAGCTTATTACAGGGTTCTAATTCACCCCTCCACTTT

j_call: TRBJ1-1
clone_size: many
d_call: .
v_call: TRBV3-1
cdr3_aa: CASSQDSPAEAFF
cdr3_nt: TGTGCCAGCAGCCAAGATAGTCCTGCGGAAGCTTTCTTT

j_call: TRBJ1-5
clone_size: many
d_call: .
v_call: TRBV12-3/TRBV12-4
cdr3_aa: CASSFGRGQPQHF
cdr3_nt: TGTGCCAGCAGTTTCGGTAGGGGTCAGCCCCAGCATTTT

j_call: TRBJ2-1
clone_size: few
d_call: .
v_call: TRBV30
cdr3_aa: CAWSDRDSNGEQFF
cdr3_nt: TGTGCCTGGAGTGACCGGGACTCTAACGGTGAGCAGTTCTTC

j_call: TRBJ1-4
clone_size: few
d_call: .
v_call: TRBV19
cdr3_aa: CASSPWTAGAEKLFF
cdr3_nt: TGTGCCAGTAGCCCCTGGACGGCTGGGGCAGAAAAACTGTTTTTT

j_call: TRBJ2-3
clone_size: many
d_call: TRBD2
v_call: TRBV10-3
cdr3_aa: CAISGVQGRGTQYF
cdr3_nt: TGTGCCATCAGTGGTGTTCAAGGGAGGGGTACGCAGTATTTT

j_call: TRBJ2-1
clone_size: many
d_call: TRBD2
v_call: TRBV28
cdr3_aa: CASSPGLAGTGQFF
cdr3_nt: TGTGCCAGCAGTCCGGGACTAGCGGGAACAGGGCAGTTCTTC